Below, 2 T cell receptor beta chains from the same sample are listed, as sequenced in a study of cytomegalovirus exposure and HLA in healthy donors. Primers: 60 Vbeta forward and 13 Jbeta reverse. Assay used: immunoSEQ multiplex PCR; TCRdb lists only in-frame clones, some missing. The data hold approximately 76,000 clones, with under 85% observed a single time. The sample was PBMCs. Receptor source: a woman aged 40 to 49 in good health and CMV-seropositive.

J is TRBJ2-3 and V is TRBV11-2; the D gene is possibly TRBD1 (6 bases). With 3 bases removed from V and 5 bases from J, the gap between germline ends came to 15 bases. The CDR3 runs to 15 residues. CDR1 and CDR2 from the germline V gene are SGHAT and FQNNGV. Here the CDR3 DNA reads TGTGCCAGCAGCTTTGAAGGGGACAACGAAGATACGCAGTATTTT. Translated, it gives CASSFEGDNEDTQYF.

V is TRBV18 and J is TRBJ2-1, with D possibly being TRBD2 (5 bases). The CDR3 is 16 residues long. Germline CDR1 and CDR2: KGHSH and LQKENI. V lost 2 bases and J 1 base, leaving 12 bases between the germline ends. The CDR3 is CASSPTARASYNEQFF. CDR3 sequence (DNA): TGTGCCAGCTCACCAACCGCGAGGGCTTCCTACAATGAGCAGTTCTTC.